Listed below are T cell receptor beta chains from one sample, sequenced in a study of beta chain features in type 1 diabetes. Sequencing used immunoSEQ multiplex PCR; TCRdb keeps in-frame clones, though not all of them. The sample carries approximately 14,000 clones, 55% to 70% recorded once. The sample taken for sequencing was stem cell memory CD4+ T cells from blood. The receptors shown here come from a woman aged 18-29 years with type 1 diabetes. CDR3s include the opening cysteine and the closing phenylalanine or tryptophan. D genes are given only for firm matches. Not all rows give a size; the values are once, few, many and, for expanded clones, a class.

>TRBJ1-1|-|-|TRBV5-4
TGTGCCAGCAGCTTGAGGCAGTCGGGGGGCACTGAAGCTTTCTTT
CASSLRQSGGTEAFF
>TRBJ2-5|-|TRBD1|TRBV6-5
TGTGCCAGCAGTTACTCCGGGACAGGGAAAGAGACCCAGTACTTC
CASSYSGTGKETQYF
>TRBJ2-7|few|TRBD1|TRBV6-5
TGTGCCAGCAGTTACTCCGGGACAGGGGGCCGGGAGCAGTACTTC
CASSYSGTGGREQYF
>TRBJ1-4|-|TRBD1|TRBV11-2
TGTGCCAGCAGCCTACGCGGGACAGGGAATGAAAAACTGTTTTTT
CASSLRGTGNEKLFF
>TRBJ1-2|-|TRBD1|TRBV28
TGTGCCAGCAGACCGACAGGGTCTAACTATGGCTACACCTTC
CASRPTGSNYGYTF
>TRBJ2-5|-|TRBD1|TRBV18
TGTGCCAGCTCACGGACAGGGTGGGATGAAGAGACCCAGTACTTC
CASSRTGWDEETQYF
>TRBJ1-5|-|-|TRBV6-6
TGTGCCAGCAGTTACCCTCCGGACAGCTCAAATCAGCCCCAGCATTTT
CASSYPPDSSNQPQHF
>TRBJ2-1|-|-|TRBV18
TGTGCCAGCTCAGCTAGCAACAATGAGCAGTTCTTC
CASSASNNEQFF
>TRBJ2-7|-|-|TRBV29-1
TGCAGCGTCCCGTGGGGCGGCTACGAGCAGTACTTC
CSVPWGGYEQYF
>TRBJ1-1|-|-|TRBV7-9
TGTGCCAGCAGCTTAGGTTCTGTCGAACTCACTGAAGCTTTCTTT
CASSLGSVELTEAFF
>TRBJ1-1|-|-|TRBV11-2
TGTGCCAGCAGCTTAGGACAGATAGAAGCTTTCTTT
CASSLGQIEAFF
>TRBJ2-2|-|TRBD1|TRBV11-3
TGTGCCAGCAGCCTGCCGGGACAGCCGAACACCGGGGAGCTGTTTTTT
CASSLPGQPNTGELFF
>TRBJ2-5|once|-|TRBV5-1
TGCGCCAGCAGCGGCGATACGGTGCCGCGGCAAGAGACCCAGTACTTC
CASSGDTVPRQETQYF
>TRBJ2-2|-|-|TRBV28
TGTGCCAGCAGTTTAGCCGGCGGGGAGCTGTTTTTT
CASSLAGGELFF
>TRBJ2-1|few|TRBD1|TRBV5-1
TGCGCCAGCAGCGCTAGGCCTCCGGGACAGGGCAATGAGCAGTTCTTC
CASSARPPGQGNEQFF
>TRBJ2-7|few|-|TRBV9
TGTGCCAGCAGCGTAGGACAGGCGAGCTCCTACGAGCAGTACTTC
CASSVGQASSYEQYF
>TRBJ2-5|-|-|TRBV7-9
TGTGCCAGCAGCCGCCAGCAAGAGACCCAGTACTTC
CASSRQQETQYF